The 11 T cell receptor beta chains below were found in one sample sequenced in a study of T cell responses to AZD1222 COVID-19 vaccine. Repertoires were generated with immunoSEQ multiplex PCR, while TCRdb's copy carries only in-frame clones and drops some. The sample lists roughly 140,000 clones; roughly 93% were seen once. The source material was peripheral blood, sampled 28 days after the second AZD1222 dose. These receptors all come from an adult who received the AZD1222 COVID-19 vaccine.

V and J are TRBV27 and TRBJ1-2; 9 nucleotides line up with TRBD1. The CDR3 runs 16 residues. Germline CDR1 MNHEY, CDR2 SMNVEV (reference sequence). V shed 4 bases, J shed 4 bases, and the junction held 10 bases outside the gene matches. CDR3 sequence (DNA): TGTGCCAGCAGTTGGACAGGGGATCGGAGGGTCTATGGCTACACCTTC. It yields the protein CASSWTGDRRVYGYTF.

This rearrangement joins TRBV6-5 to TRBJ1-2; 8 bases fit TRBD1. Trimming cost V 5 bases and J 2 bases; bases outside gene matches: 7. Germline CDR1 MNHEY, CDR2 SVGAGI. This CDR3 is 15 amino acids long. The CDR3 here is CASSNTRGRNYGYTF. The DNA for the CDR3 is TGTGCCAGCAGTAATACCAGGGGGCGCAACTATGGCTACACCTTC.

The chain employs TRBV6-2 or TRBV6-3 and TRBJ1-2; D gene unclear. Germline-derived CDR1 and CDR2 are MNHEY and SVGEGT. The CDR3 is made up of 12 amino acids. V lost 5 bases, J lost 0 bases, and 4 bases lay in between. For the CDR3, the DNA is TGTGCCAGCAGTCCGTCTAACTATGGCTACACCTTC. Its protein product is CASSPSNYGYTF.

The V and J genes are TRBV7-2 and TRBJ2-2; D ambiguous. Germline lookup yields CDR1 SGHTA and CDR2 FQGNSA. V lost 9 bases to trimming and J lost 0 bases, with 8 bases between them. The CDR3 runs 13 residues. CDR3 region: CASMAPNTGELFF. CDR3 sequence (DNA): TGTGCCAGTATGGCACCGAACACCGGGGAGCTGTTTTTT.

CDR3 DNA sequence: TGTGCCAGTATCGACGGGACTCCCGGGGGGACCCAGTACTTC. Translation gives CASIDGTPGGTQYF. V usage is TRBV19 and J usage is TRBJ2-5; tentative D call: TRBD2 (6 bases). Germline V gene data show CDR1 as LNHDA and CDR2 as SQIVND (reference sequence). The CDR3 has 14 residues. Deletions cut 7 bases from V and 7 bases from J, with 19 bases between.

The chain links TRBV6-5 to TRBJ1-2; D perhaps matches TRBD1 (5 bases). V was pared by 7 bases and J by 2 bases, with 17 bases between. The CDR3 loop spans 15 amino acids. The germline V gene encodes CDR1 MNHEY and CDR2 SVGAGI. CDR3 coding DNA: TGTGCCAGCAACAATCCCGGGCAGGGAAACTATGGCTACACCTTC. This sequence encodes CASNNPGQGNYGYTF.

The chain is built from TRBV7-3 and TRBJ1-2, with 7 bases that match TRBD1. Trimming removed 5 bases from V and 7 bases from J; junction bases left unmatched: 7. This CDR3 is 13 amino acids long. Looked up from germline, CDR1 is SGHTA and CDR2 is FQGTGA. The chain's CDR3 is CASSQGDSGGYTF. CDR3 bases: TGTGCCAGCAGCCAAGGGGACAGTGGTGGCTACACCTTC.

This chain connects TRBV6-5 to TRBJ1-6; D unresolved. CDR3 length: 13 amino acids. Germline V lookup: CDR1 MNHEY, CDR2 SVGAGI. V was trimmed by 5 bases and J by 7 bases, leaving 9 bases between them. CDR3 nucleotides: TGTGCCAGCAGTCCTCGGCTGAATTCACCCCTCCACTTT. It specifies CASSPRLNSPLHF.

V is TRBV3-1 (or the pseudogene TRBV3-2) and J is TRBJ1-6; D call uncertain. CDR1 and CDR2 (germline): LGHDT, YNNKEL (reference sequence). This CDR3 has 13 amino acids. Trimming pared 0 bases from V and 7 bases from J, leaving 4 bases between. CDR3 loop: CASSQDWNSPLHF. For the CDR3, the DNA is TGTGCCAGCAGCCAAGACTGGAATTCACCCCTCCACTTT.

The sample holds a few counts of this clone. The V call is TRBV13, the J call TRBJ2-1; no clear D gene. This CDR3 is 12 amino acids long. Germline CDR1 and CDR2: PRHDT and FYEKMQ (reference sequence). The V end lost 1 base, the J end lost 7 bases, and 5 bases lay between the germline ends. The CDR3 region is CASSLVGNEQFF. The CDR3, as DNA: TGTGCCAGCAGCTTAGTAGGGAATGAGCAGTTCTTC.

The chain recombines TRBV6-2 or TRBV6-3 with TRBJ1-3, with D tentatively TRBD1 (5 bases). Trimming shortened V by 0 bases and J by 0 bases, and 12 bases separated the two germline ends. There are 17 residues in the CDR3. CDR1 is MNHEY, CDR2 SVGEGT, per germline. CDR3 DNA sequence: TGTGCCAGCAGTTACTCTGCGGGGGAACCCTCTGGAAACACCATATATTTT. Encoded protein: CASSYSAGEPSGNTIYF.